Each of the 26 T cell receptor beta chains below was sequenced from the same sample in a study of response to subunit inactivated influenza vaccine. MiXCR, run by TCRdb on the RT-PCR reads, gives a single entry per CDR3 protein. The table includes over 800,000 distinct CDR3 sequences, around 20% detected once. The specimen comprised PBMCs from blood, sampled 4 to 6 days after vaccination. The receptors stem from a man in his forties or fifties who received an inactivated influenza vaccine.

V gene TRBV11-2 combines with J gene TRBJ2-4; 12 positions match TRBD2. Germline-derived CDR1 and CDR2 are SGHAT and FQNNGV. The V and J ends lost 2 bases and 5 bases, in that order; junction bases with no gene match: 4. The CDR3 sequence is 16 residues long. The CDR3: CASSLLAGGLENIQYF. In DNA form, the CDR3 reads TGTGCCAGCAGCTTACTAGCGGGAGGGCTCGAAAACATTCAGTACTTC. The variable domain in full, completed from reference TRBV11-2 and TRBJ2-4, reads EAGVAQSPRYKIIEKRQSVAFWCNPISGHATLYWYQQILGQGPKLLIQFQNNGVVDDSQLPKDRFSAERLKGVDSTLKIQPAKLEDSAVYLCASSLLAGGLENIQYFGAGTRLSVL.

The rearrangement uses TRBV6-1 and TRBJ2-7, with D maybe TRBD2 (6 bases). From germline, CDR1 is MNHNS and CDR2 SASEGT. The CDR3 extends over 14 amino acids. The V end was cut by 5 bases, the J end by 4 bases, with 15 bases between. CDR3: CASSRREVTYEQYF. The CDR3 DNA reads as TGTGCCAGCAGTCGGAGGGAGGTCACGTACGAGCAGTACTTC.

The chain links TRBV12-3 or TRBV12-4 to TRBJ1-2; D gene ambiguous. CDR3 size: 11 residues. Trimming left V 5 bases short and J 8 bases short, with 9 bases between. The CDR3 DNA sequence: TGTGCCAGCAGTCCAAATAGAGGCTACACCTTC. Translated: CASSPNRGYTF.

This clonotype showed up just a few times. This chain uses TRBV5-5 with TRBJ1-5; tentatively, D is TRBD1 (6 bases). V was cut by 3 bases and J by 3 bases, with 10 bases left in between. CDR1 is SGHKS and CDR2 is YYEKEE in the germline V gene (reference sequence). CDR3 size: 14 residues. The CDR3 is CASSSGQYNQPQHF. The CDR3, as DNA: TGTGCCAGCAGCTCCGGACAGTACAATCAGCCCCAGCATTTT.

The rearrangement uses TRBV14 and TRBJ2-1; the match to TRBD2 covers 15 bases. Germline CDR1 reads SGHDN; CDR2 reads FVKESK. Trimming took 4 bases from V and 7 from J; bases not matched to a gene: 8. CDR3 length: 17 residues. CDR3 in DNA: TGTGCCAGCAGCCCCGGACTAGCGGGGGGGCTATGGAATGAGCAGTTCTTC. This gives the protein CASSPGLAGGLWNEQFF.

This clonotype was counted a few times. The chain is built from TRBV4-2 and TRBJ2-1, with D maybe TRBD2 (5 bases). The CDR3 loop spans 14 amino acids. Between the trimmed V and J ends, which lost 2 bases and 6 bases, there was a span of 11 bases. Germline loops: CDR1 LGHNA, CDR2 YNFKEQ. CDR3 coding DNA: TGTGCCAGCAGCCAACCCCTAGCCCCCAATGAGCAGTTCTTC. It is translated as CASSQPLAPNEQFF.

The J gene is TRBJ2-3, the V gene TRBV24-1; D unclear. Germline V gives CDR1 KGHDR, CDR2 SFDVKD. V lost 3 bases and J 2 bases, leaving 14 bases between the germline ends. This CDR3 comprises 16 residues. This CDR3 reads CATSDRSSQPTDTQYF. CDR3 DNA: TGTGCCACCAGTGATCGGTCTTCCCAACCCACAGATACGCAGTATTTT.

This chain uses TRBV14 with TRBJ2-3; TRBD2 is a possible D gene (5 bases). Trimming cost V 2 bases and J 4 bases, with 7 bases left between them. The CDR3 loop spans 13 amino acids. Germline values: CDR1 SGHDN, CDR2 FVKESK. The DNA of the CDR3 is TGTGCCAGCAGCCAATTCGGGGCAGATACGCAGTATTTT. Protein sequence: CASSQFGADTQYF.

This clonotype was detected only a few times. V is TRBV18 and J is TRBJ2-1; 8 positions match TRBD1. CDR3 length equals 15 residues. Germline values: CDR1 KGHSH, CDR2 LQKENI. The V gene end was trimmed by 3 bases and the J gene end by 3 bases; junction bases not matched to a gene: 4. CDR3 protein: CASSPLQGDYNEQFF. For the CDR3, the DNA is TGTGCCAGCTCACCTCTACAGGGGGACTACAATGAGCAGTTCTTC.

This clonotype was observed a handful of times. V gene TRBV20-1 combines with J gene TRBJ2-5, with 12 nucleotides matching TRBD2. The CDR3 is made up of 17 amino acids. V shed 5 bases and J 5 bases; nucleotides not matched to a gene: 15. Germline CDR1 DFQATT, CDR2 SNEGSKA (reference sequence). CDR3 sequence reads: CSADDLQTSGSMETQYF. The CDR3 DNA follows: TGCAGTGCTGACGACTTACAGACTAGCGGGAGTATGGAGACCCAGTACTTC.

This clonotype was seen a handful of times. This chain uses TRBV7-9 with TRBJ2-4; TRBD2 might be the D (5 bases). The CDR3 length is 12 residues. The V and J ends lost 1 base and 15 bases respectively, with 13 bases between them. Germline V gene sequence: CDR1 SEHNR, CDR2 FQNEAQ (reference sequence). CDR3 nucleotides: TGTGCCAGCAGCTTAGGTCTAGCCGGCTTGTACTTC. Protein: CASSLGLAGLYF. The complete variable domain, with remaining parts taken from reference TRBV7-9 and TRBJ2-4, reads DTGVSQNPRHKITKRGQNVTFRCDPISEHNRLYWYRQTLGQGPEFLTYFQNEAQLEKSRLLSDRFSAERPKGSFSTLEIQRTEQGDSAMYLCASSLGLAGLYFGAGTRLSVL.

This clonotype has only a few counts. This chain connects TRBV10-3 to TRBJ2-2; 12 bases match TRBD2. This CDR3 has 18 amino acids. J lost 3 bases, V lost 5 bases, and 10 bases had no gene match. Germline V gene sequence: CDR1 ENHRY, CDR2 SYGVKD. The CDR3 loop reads CAISPTTSGGQYTGELFF. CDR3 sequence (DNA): TGTGCCATCAGTCCCACGACTAGCGGGGGCCAATACACCGGGGAGCTGTTTTTT.

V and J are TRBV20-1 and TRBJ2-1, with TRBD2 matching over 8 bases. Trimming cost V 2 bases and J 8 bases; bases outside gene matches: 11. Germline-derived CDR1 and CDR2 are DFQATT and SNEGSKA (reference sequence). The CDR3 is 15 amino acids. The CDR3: CSARSGGRWIDEQFF. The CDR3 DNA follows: TGCAGTGCTAGATCTGGCGGGAGGTGGATCGATGAGCAGTTCTTC.

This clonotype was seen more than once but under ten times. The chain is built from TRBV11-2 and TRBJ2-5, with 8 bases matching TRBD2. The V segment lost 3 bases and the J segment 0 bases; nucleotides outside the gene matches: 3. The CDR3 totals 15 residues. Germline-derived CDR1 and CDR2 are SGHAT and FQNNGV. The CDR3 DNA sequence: TGTGCCAGCAGCTTCATAGCGGGATACCAAGAGACCCAGTACTTC. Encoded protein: CASSFIAGYQETQYF.

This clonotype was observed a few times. The CDR3 DNA reads as TGTGCCAGCAGCCCCGGGACTAGCGACACAGATACGCAGTATTTT. This encodes CASSPGTSDTDTQYF. This sequence joins TRBV7-9 and TRBJ2-3; the match to TRBD2 covers 10 bases. The CDR3 has 15 residues. Germline assignment: CDR1 SEHNR and CDR2 FQNEAQ (reference sequence). V was clipped by 5 bases and J by 2 bases; unmatched bases: 4.

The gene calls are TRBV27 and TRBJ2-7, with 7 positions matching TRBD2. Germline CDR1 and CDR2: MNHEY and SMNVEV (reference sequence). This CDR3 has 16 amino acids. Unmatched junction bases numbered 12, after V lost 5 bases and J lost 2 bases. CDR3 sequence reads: CASSTRPGLVPYEQYF. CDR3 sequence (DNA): TGTGCCAGCAGTACCCGCCCAGGACTAGTTCCCTACGAGCAGTACTTC.

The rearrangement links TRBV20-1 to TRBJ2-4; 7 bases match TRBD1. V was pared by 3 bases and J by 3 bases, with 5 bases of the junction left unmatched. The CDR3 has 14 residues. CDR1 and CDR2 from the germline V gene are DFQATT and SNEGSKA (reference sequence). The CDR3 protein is CSARARDSKNIQYF. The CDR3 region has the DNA TGCAGTGCTAGGGCTAGGGACAGCAAAAACATTCAGTACTTC.

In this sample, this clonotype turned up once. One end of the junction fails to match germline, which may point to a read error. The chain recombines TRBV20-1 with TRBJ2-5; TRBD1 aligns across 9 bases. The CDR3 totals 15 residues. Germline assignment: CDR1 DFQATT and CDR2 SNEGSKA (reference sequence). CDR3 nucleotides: TGCGGTGCTAGAGAACGGGGGACAGGGAAAGAGACCCAGTACTTC. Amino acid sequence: CGARERGTGKETQYF.

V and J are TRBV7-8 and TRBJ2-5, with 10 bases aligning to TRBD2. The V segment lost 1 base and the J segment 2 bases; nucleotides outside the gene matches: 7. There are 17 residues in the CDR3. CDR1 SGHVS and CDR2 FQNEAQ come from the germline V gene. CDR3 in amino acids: CASSLDPSGGRQETQYF. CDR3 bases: TGTGCCAGCAGCTTAGATCCTAGCGGGGGTCGTCAAGAGACCCAGTACTTC.

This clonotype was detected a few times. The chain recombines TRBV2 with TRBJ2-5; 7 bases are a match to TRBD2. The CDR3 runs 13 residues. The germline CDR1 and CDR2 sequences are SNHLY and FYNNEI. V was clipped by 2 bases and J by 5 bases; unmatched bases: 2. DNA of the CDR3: TGTGCCAGCAGTGAAAGGCGGGGGGAGACCCAGTACTTC. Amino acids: CASSERRGETQYF.

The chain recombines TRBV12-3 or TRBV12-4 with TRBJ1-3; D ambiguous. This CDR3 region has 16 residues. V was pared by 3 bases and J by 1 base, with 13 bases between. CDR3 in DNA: TGTGCCAGCAGTTTGGCCGAACCGGCTTCTGGAAACACCATATATTTT. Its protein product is CASSLAEPASGNTIYF.

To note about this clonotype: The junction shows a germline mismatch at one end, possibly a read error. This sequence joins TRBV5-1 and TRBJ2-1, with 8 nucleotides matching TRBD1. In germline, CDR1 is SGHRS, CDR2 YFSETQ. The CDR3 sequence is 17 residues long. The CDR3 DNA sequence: TGCGCCAGCAGCCCGGTCCCCCTTAGGACAGGGAGCAATGAGCACTTCTTC. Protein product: CASSPVPLRTGSNEHFF.

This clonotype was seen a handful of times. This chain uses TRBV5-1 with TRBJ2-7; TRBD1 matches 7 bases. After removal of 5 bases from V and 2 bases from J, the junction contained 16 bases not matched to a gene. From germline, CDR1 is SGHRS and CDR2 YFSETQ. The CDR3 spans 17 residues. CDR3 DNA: TGCGCCAGCAGGTTAGAATCCGGGACAGCAAATCCCTACGAGCAGTACTTC. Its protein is CASRLESGTANPYEQYF.

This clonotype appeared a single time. CDR3 residues: CASSQSGRAHKETQYF. CDR3 sequence (DNA): TGTGCCAGCAGTCAAAGCGGGAGGGCCCACAAAGAGACCCAGTACTTC. The rearrangement uses TRBV7-6 and TRBJ2-5, with TRBD2 matching 10 bases. V dropped 6 bases and J dropped 3; count of bases not matched to a gene: 10. There are 16 residues in the CDR3. The germline gives CDR1 SGHVS, CDR2 FNYEAQ.

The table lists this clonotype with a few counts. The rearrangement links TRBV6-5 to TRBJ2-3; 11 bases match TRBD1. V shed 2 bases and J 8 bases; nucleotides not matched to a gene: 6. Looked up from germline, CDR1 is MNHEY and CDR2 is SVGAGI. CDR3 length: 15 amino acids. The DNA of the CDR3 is TGTGCCAGCAGTTACCTGGGACAGGGGGGAGGTACGCAGTATTTT. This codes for CASSYLGQGGGTQYF.

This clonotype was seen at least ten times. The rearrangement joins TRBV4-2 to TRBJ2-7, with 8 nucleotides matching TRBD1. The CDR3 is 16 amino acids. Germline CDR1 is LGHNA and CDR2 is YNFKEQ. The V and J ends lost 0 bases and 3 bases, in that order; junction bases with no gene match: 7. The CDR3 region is CASSQEDRVFYYEQYF. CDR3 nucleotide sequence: TGTGCCAGCAGCCAAGAGGACAGGGTGTTTTACTACGAGCAGTACTTC.